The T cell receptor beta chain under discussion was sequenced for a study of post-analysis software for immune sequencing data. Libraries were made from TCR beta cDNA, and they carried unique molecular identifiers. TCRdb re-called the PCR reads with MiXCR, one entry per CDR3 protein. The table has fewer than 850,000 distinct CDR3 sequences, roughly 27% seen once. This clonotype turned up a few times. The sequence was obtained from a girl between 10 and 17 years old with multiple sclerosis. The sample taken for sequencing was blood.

The CDR3: CASSLPRLPEVSSYEQYF. In nucleotides, the CDR3 is TGTGCCAGCAGCTTACCCCGACTGCCGGAAGTGAGCTCCTACGAGCAGTACTTC. The chain carries TRBV7-4 and TRBJ2-7; D ambiguous. The CDR3 totals 18 residues. V was shortened by 2 bases and J by 0 bases, with 20 bases between the two germline ends. The germline V gene encodes CDR1 SGHVT and CDR2 SQSDAQ.